A selection of T cell receptor beta chains follows, all from one sample in a study of blood T cell repertoires in COVID-19. TCRdb's table, derived via immunoSEQ multiplex PCR, lists solely in-frame clones and lacks some. The sample lists about 110,000 clones, roughly 81% occurring once. The specimen sequenced was peripheral blood. The source of these receptors is a middle-aged man with acute or convalescent COVID-19. Each CDR3 is given with its conserved first and last residue. The D gene is left open where the match is weak. Rows give clone size only sometimes, using once, few, many, or a class for an expanded clone.

V	size	J	D	CDR3	DNA
TRBV7-6	-	TRBJ2-7	TRBD1	CASSLQGATAYEQYF	TGTGCCAGCAGCTTACAGGGGGCCACCGCCTACGAGCAGTACTTC
TRBV7-9	-	TRBJ2-1	TRBD2	CASTSSGRAAEQFF	TGTGCCAGCACGTCTAGCGGGAGGGCCGCTGAGCAGTTCTTC
TRBV10-3	-	TRBJ1-2	-	CAISEYGTNYGYTF	TGTGCCATCAGTGAGTACGGGACAAACTATGGCTACACCTTC
TRBV5-6	-	TRBJ2-7	-	CASSLGDKDYEQYF	TGTGCCAGCAGCTTGGGGGACAAGGACTACGAGCAGTACTTC
TRBV6-5	-	TRBJ2-5	TRBD2	CASFSGGAGETQYF	TGTGCCAGTTTTAGCGGGGGGGCTGGGGAGACCCAGTACTTC
TRBV5-1	-	TRBJ2-3	-	CASSPRTGKDTQYF	TGCGCCAGCAGCCCCCGGACGGGGAAAGATACGCAGTATTTT
TRBV18	-	TRBJ2-6	-	CASSPQGRASGANVLTF	TGTGCCAGCTCACCCCAGGGGAGGGCCTCTGGGGCCAACGTCCTGACTTTC
TRBV7-2	few	TRBJ2-1	-	CASSLALVLKTYNEQFF	TGTGCCAGCAGCTTAGCGCTGGTACTTAAGACCTACAATGAGCAGTTCTTC
TRBV14	-	TRBJ2-5	TRBD1	CASSLWTGRETQYF	TGTGCCAGCAGCCTTTGGACAGGGAGGGAGACCCAGTACTTC
TRBV10-3	-	TRBJ1-6	TRBD1	CAISTGQAAPLHF	TGTGCCATCAGTACGGGACAGGCGGCACCCCTCCACTTT
TRBV28	-	TRBJ2-7	-	CASSFAGSYEQYF	TGTGCCAGCAGTTTCGCAGGGTCCTACGAGCAGTACTTC
TRBV27	few	TRBJ2-7	TRBD2	CASTGTSGGLRQYF	TGTGCCAGCACCGGGACTAGCGGGGGCTTAAGGCAGTACTTC
TRBV9	-	TRBJ2-2	TRBD2	CASSAGTSGALRDTGELFF	TGTGCCAGCAGCGCCGGGACTAGCGGGGCTCTTAGGGACACCGGGGAGCTGTTTTTT
TRBV7-6	-	TRBJ2-7	TRBD2	CASSFSAGPYEQYF	TGTGCCAGCAGCTTTTCAGCGGGGCCCTACGAGCAGTACTTC
TRBV9	-	TRBJ1-5	-	CASSVDGHNQPQHF	TGTGCCAGCAGCGTAGATGGGCACAATCAGCCCCAGCATTTT
TRBV6-5	-	TRBJ2-7	-	CATNPSGGYEQYF	TGTGCCACGAATCCCTCAGGTGGCTACGAGCAGTACTTC
TRBV15	-	TRBJ2-1	-	CATSTESAGSYNEQFF	TGTGCCACCAGCACTGAATCTGCCGGCTCCTACAATGAGCAGTTCTTC
TRBV5-5	once	TRBJ1-2	TRBD1	CASSLGTGNYGYTF	TGTGCCAGCAGCCTCGGGACAGGCAACTATGGCTACACCTTC
TRBV28	-	TRBJ2-7	TRBD1	CASSFLLQTGAGQGVF	TGTGCCAGCAGTTTCCTGCTGCAAACGGGGGCGGGACAGGGGGTGTTC
TRBV28	-	TRBJ2-7	TRBD2	CASSFGGSFSYEQYF	TGTGCCAGCAGTTTCGGCGGGAGTTTCTCCTACGAGCAGTACTTC
TRBV5-1	-	TRBJ2-5	-	CASSLRAIQETQYF	TGCGCCAGCAGCTTGCGCGCTATACAAGAGACCCAGTACTTC